This T cell receptor beta chain was found in a study of blood T cell repertoires in COVID-19. Turning to the study itself: From T cells, B-cell-depleted T cells, or PBMCs came the material, which was cDNA or gDNA.

Only in-frame clones appear in the TCRdb table, and some are missing; sequencing was by immunoSEQ multiplex PCR. The sample includes a few hundred thousand clones, around 87% of them seen just once. Seattle researchers signed up patients amid active infection and tracked them longitudinally. The sequencing input was peripheral blood. The source of this sequence is a woman aged 40 to 55 with COVID-19, enrolled during active disease.

In DNA form, the CDR3 reads TGTGCCAGCAGCTCGAGGGAGACAGGGGAAGGAAACACCATATATTTT. The encoded protein is CASSSRETGEGNTIYF. The gene calls are TRBV11-2 and TRBJ1-3; 8 bases match TRBD1. The germline V gene encodes CDR1 SGHAT and CDR2 FQNNGV. Trimming at V came to 4 bases and at J to 4 bases, leaving 9 bases not matched to a gene. This CDR3 contains 16 residues.